This record looks at one T cell receptor beta chain sequence and its context. Antigen: not known. Treatment given: roughly 11-day PBMC culture with coronavirus spike peptide pools or control peptides (ViraFEST assay). The CDR3 covers 15 residues. Looked up from germline, CDR1 is SGHTS and CDR2 is YDEGEE. Trimming removed 9 bases from V and 2 bases from J, with 18 bases in between. The data were taken from a study of vaccination and CD4 T cells after COVID-19. Study overall: Convalescent cases comprised under ten mild and one severe, all SARS-CoV-2 positive by nasal swab PCR. Investigators stimulated cells with overlapping spike peptides drawn from SARS-CoV-2, HCoV-NL63, HCoV-OC43 and HCoV-229E. Treatment of control cultures consisted of a CEFX pool, an HIV-1 Nef pool, or no peptide. General study results and limits: Spike mono-reactive clones accounted for 304 of the 307 vaccine-specific clones found in convalescent patients.

The Oncomine TCR Beta short-read assay was what sequenced the DNA obtained from cultured CD4+ T cells. TCRdb reprocessed the PCR reads via MiXCR and lists one record per CDR3 protein. The sample lists over 14,000 distinct CDR3 sequences; approximately 48% were seen once. Source material: CD4+ T cells from blood, cultured in vitro. V is TRBV5-8 and J is TRBJ1-3; D is unclear. The TCR originated in a human donor who had recovered from COVID-19. The CDR3 region is CATTLGGRAGNTIYF. The CDR3 DNA reads TGTGCCACCACTCTCGGAGGGAGGGCTGGAAACACCATATATTTT.